The sample holds a few counts of the clone carrying this T cell receptor beta chain. The sample belongs to a study of neoadjuvant anti-PD-1 for oral cavity cancer. The assay was immunoSEQ multiplex PCR, and TCRdb's table has in-frame clones only and misses some. Among around 81,000 clones listed, around 80% were seen once. The sample was PBMCs, taken before nivolumab (anti-PD-1) treatment. The receptor was derived from a person between 40 and 85 years old with oral cavity squamous cell carcinoma.

This CDR3 reads CSAANTEAFF. CDR3 sequence (DNA): TGCAGTGCAGCGAACACTGAAGCTTTCTTT. The chain is built from TRBV20-1 and TRBJ1-1; D unresolved. Germline values: CDR1 DFQATT, CDR2 SNEGSKA (reference sequence). V was clipped by 6 bases and J by 1 base, with 3 bases between them. This CDR3 contains 10 residues.